The 10 T cell receptor beta chains reported below all come from one sample, sequenced in a study of CD8 T cells in ankylosing spondylitis. These TCRs' antigens remain unknown. TCRdb independently ran MiXCR on the 5' RACE reads; one entry per CDR3 protein. The data show over 700,000 distinct CDR3 sequences, around 20% seen once. The study, taken as a whole, reports: A TCR beta motif of roughly eight highly homologous variants seemed to mark ankylosing spondylitis blood.

The specimen was blood, either unsorted or a sorted T cell fraction (not recorded which). The source of these receptors is a male donor with ankylosing spondylitis.

This chain uses TRBV29-1 with TRBJ2-1, with a tentative D call TRBD1 (5 bases). Germline CDR1 reads SQVTM; CDR2 reads ANQGSEA. Trimming pared 5 bases from V and 4 bases from J, leaving 15 bases between. The CDR3 runs 14 residues. Here the CDR3 DNA reads TGCAGCGTTCCCCAAGGGGCTAAATACAATGAGCAGTTCTTC. Its protein is CSVPQGAKYNEQFF.

CDR3 coding DNA: TGTGCCAGCAGCTTAGGTGACAGGGTCGATGAAAAACTGTTTTTT. The encoded protein is CASSLGDRVDEKLFF. This sequence joins TRBV11-2 and TRBJ1-4, with TRBD1 identical over 7 bases. This CDR3 comprises 15 residues. Germline V gene data show CDR1 as SGHAT and CDR2 as FQNNGV. Germline trimming cut 1 base from V and 6 bases from J; bases unmatched to any gene: 5.

This clonotype appeared many times. The CDR3 region is CASSPRGRGPEAFF. The CDR3 bases are TGTGCCAGCAGCCCCAGGGGACGGGGTCCTGAAGCTTTCTTT. V is TRBV3-1 and J is TRBJ1-1; D perhaps matches TRBD1 (6 bases). This CDR3 region has 14 residues. Germline CDR1 LGHDT, CDR2 YNNKEL (reference sequence). Trimming cost V 4 bases and J 6 bases, with 15 bases left between them. The variable domain in full, with the rest retrieved from reference TRBV3-1 and TRBJ1-1, is DTAVSQTPKYLVTQMGNDKSIKCEQNLGHDTMYWYKQDSKKFLKIMFSYNNKELIINETVPNRFSPKSPDKAHLNLHINSLELGDSAVYFCASSPRGRGPEAFFGQGTRLTVV.

The chain uses TRBV18 and TRBJ1-5, with D tentatively TRBD1 (5 bases). Germline V gene data show CDR1 as KGHSH and CDR2 as LQKENI. V shed 5 bases and J shed 1 base, with 15 bases lying between them. The CDR3 runs to 16 residues. CDR3 sequence: CASSTAAGSSNQPQHF. The CDR3 DNA is TGTGCCAGCTCAACCGCTGCAGGGTCAAGCAATCAGCCCCAGCATTTT.

This chain connects TRBV15 to TRBJ2-3; D is possibly TRBD1 (5 bases). CDR1 LNHNV and CDR2 YYDKDF come from the germline V gene (reference sequence). The CDR3 has 15 amino acids. The V end lost 1 base, the J end lost 2 bases, and 10 bases lay between the germline ends. This CDR3 is CATSRVLTDTDTQYF. CDR3 DNA: TGTGCCACCAGCAGAGTTTTGACAGACACAGATACGCAGTATTTT.

CDR3 bases: TGTGCCACCAGCGACCTACAGGGGGCTTATGAAAAACTGTTTTTT. The encoded protein is CATSDLQGAYEKLFF. This chain connects TRBV15 to TRBJ1-4, with TRBD1 identical over 9 bases. V was clipped by 5 bases and J by 6 bases; unmatched bases: 7. The CDR3 is 15 amino acids. CDR1 and CDR2 (germline): LNHNV, YYDKDF (reference sequence).

This clonotype was found a few times. V usage is TRBV12-3 or TRBV12-4 and J usage is TRBJ2-3; D is perhaps TRBD2 (5 bases). The CDR3 covers 14 residues. Between the trimmed V and J ends, which lost 6 bases and 10 bases, there was a span of 20 bases. The CDR3 nucleotides read TGTGCCAGCAGCCCTAGCCCGACTGCCGATGCGCAGTATTTT. The encoded protein is CASSPSPTADAQYF.

The rearrangement joins TRBV10-3 to TRBJ2-7; D is uncertain. This CDR3 is built from 13 residues. V lost 7 bases to trimming and J lost 3 bases, with 13 bases between them. Germline CDR1 is ENHRY and CDR2 is SYGVKD. The chain's CDR3 is CAINEQVYYEQYF. The CDR3, as DNA: TGTGCCATCAACGAGCAGGTATACTACGAGCAGTACTTC.

This chain links TRBV6-2 or TRBV6-3 with TRBJ1-1; no firm D call. Trimming shortened V by 5 bases and J by 7 bases, and 11 bases separated the two germline ends. The CDR3 runs 12 residues. The germline V gene encodes CDR1 MNHEY and CDR2 SVGEGT. DNA for the CDR3: TGTGCCAGCAGTGTGGGCTTGGGTGAAGCTTTCTTT. This encodes CASSVGLGEAFF.

This clonotype was detected a few times. The chain employs TRBV6-5 and TRBJ1-2, with 8 positions matching TRBD1. V shed 5 bases and J 4 bases; nucleotides not matched to a gene: 6. This CDR3 contains 14 residues. CDR1 is MNHEY, CDR2 SVGAGI, per germline. This CDR3 is CASSPRQGRYGYTF. As DNA, the CDR3 is TGTGCCAGCAGTCCTCGACAGGGGCGCTATGGCTACACCTTC.